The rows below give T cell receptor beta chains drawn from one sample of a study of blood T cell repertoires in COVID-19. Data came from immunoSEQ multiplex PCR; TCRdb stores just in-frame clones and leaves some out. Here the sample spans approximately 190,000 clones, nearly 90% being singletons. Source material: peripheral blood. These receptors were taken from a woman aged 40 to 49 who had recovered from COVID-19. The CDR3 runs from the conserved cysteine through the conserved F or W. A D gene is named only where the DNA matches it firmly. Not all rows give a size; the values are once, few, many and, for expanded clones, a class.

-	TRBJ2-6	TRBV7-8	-	CASSSGLTSGANVLTF	TGTGCCAGCAGCTCGGGACTGACGTCTGGGGCCAACGTCCTGACTTTC
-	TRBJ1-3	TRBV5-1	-	CASSLSGTKPGNTIYF	TGCGCCAGCAGCTTGTCGGGGACTAAGCCTGGAAACACCATATATTTT
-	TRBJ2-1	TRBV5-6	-	CASSLAGVPGEQFF	TGTGCCAGCAGCTTGGCAGGGGTCCCGGGGGAGCAGTTCTTC
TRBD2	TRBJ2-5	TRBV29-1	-	CSALGGRALETQYF	TGCAGCGCCCTGGGGGGGAGGGCCTTAGAGACCCAGTACTTC
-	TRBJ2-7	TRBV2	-	CASSWATYEQYF	TGTGCCAGCTCATGGGCCACCTACGAGCAGTACTTC
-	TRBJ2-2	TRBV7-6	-	CASSSKAVVRAGELFF	TGTGCCAGCAGCTCTAAAGCGGTCGTTAGGGCCGGGGAGCTGTTTTTT
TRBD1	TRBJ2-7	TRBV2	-	CASRDRGYTYEQYF	TGTGCCAGCAGGGACAGGGGGTATACCTACGAGCAGTACTTC
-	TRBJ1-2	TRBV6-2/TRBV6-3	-	CASSYSGRGGGYTF	TGTGCCAGCAGTTACTCCGGCAGGGGTGGTGGCTACACCTTC
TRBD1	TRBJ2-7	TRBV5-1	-	CASSSASGGEQYF	TGCGCCAGCAGCTCCGCTTCAGGGGGCGAGCAGTACTTC
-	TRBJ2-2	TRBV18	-	CASSPGQITGELFF	TGTGCCAGCTCACCTGGGCAGATCACCGGGGAGCTGTTTTTT
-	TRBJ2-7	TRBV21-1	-	CASSGRGQHEQYF	TGTGCCAGCAGCGGGCGGGGACAGCACGAGCAGTACTTC
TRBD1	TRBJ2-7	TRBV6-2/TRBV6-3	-	CASSYSGTGYEQYF	TGTGCCAGCAGTTATTCAGGGACAGGCTACGAGCAGTACTTC
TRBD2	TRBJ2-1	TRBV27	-	CASSHLGSGRDNEQFF	TGTGCCAGCAGTCACCTCGGTAGCGGGAGAGACAATGAGCAGTTCTTC
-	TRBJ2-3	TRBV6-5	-	CASSYGRDLATDTQYF	TGTGCCAGCAGTTACGGGCGGGATCTAGCAACAGATACGCAGTATTTT
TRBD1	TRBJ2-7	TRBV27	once	CASSLSTGNYEQYF	TGTGCCAGCAGTTTATCGACAGGGAACTACGAGCAGTACTTC
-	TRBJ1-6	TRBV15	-	CATSDNSPLHF	TGTGCCACCTCTGATAATTCACCCCTCCACTTT
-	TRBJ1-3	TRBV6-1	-	CASSPSGISGNTIYF	TGTGCCAGCAGTCCGTCCGGGATCTCTGGAAACACCATATATTTT
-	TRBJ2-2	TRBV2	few	CASMVGERTGELFF	TGTGCCAGCATGGTGGGAGAGAGGACCGGGGAGCTGTTTTTT